A selection of T cell receptor beta chains follows, all from one sample in a study of OX40 agonist ivuxolimab in advanced cancers. Repertoires were generated with immunoSEQ multiplex PCR, while TCRdb's copy carries only in-frame clones and drops some. The data contain approximately 100,000 clones, 70% to 90% of them seen just once; the ten biggest clones take up roughly 0.77%. Source: CD4+ or CD8+ T cells sorted from blood, taken in a trial of the OX40 agonist ivuxolimab. The receptor source for this set is an adult with an advanced solid tumor such as melanoma, head and neck, liver or kidney cancer. The CDR3 runs from the conserved cysteine through the conserved F or W. The D gene is left open where the match is weak. For some rows the clone size is stated as once, few or many, or as a class when expanded; others skip it.

v_gene,d_gene,abundance,j_gene,CDR3nt,CDR3aa
TRBV21-1,.,.,TRBJ2-5,TGTGCCAGCAGCAAGTCTGGCCAAGAGACCCAGTACTTC,CASSKSGQETQYF
TRBV2,.,.,TRBJ2-3,TGTGCCAGCAGTGCCCTTTCTTCTAGCACAGATACGCAGTATTTT,CASSALSSSTDTQYF
TRBV27,.,.,TRBJ2-1,TGTGCCAGCAGTTTCGAGCGCCTGGTCTCCTACAATGAGCAGTTCTTC,CASSFERLVSYNEQFF
TRBV27,.,once,TRBJ2-7,TGTGCCAGCAGTTTATCGGTCTTAAGCTCCTACGAGCAGTACTTC,CASSLSVLSSYEQYF
TRBV9,.,once,TRBJ1-5,TGTGCCAGCAGCGTAGGGGTTTTAGGTCAGCCCCAGCATTTT,CASSVGVLGQPQHF
TRBV10-3,.,.,TRBJ1-1,TGTGCCATCAGGGAGGGACTCTTGAACACTGAAGCTTTCTTT,CAIREGLLNTEAFF
TRBV19,.,.,TRBJ1-3,TGTGCCAGTAGTACTCGCGGGACATCTGGAAACACCATATATTTT,CASSTRGTSGNTIYF
TRBV5-1,.,.,TRBJ2-2,TGCGCCAGCAGCTTGCTGGGGAACACCGGGGAGCTGTTTTTT,CASSLLGNTGELFF
TRBV9,.,.,TRBJ2-1,TGTGCCAGCAGCGTCCGGGACAACTCCTACAATGAGCAGTTCTTC,CASSVRDNSYNEQFF
TRBV19,.,.,TRBJ1-5,TGTGCCAGTAGTATCCTTGACAGTAGCAATCAGCCCCAGCATTTT,CASSILDSSNQPQHF
TRBV6-5,.,.,TRBJ1-2,TGTGCCAGCAGTTACGGGGGCAACTATGGCTACACCTTC,CASSYGGNYGYTF
TRBV7-7,.,few,TRBJ2-3,TGTGCCAGCAGCTTAGGAGGGTTCGGCACAGATACGCAGTATTTT,CASSLGGFGTDTQYF
TRBV6-5,TRBD1,.,TRBJ2-5,TGTGCCAGCAGTTACACAGGGGCGTACCAAGAGACCCAGTACTTC,CASSYTGAYQETQYF
TRBV14,TRBD1,.,TRBJ2-1,TGTGCCAGCAGAAATACAGGGGGCAGCTCCTACAATGAGCAGTTCTTC,CASRNTGGSSYNEQFF
TRBV18,.,.,TRBJ1-2,TGTGCCAGCTCACCAAGGGAACACTATGGCTACACCTTC,CASSPREHYGYTF
TRBV7-9,.,.,TRBJ2-1,TGTGCCAGCAGCCCCCGGCAGTTAATGAATCTAAATGAGCAGTTCTTC,CASSPRQLMNLNEQFF
TRBV30,TRBD2,once,TRBJ2-7,TGTGCCTGGAGTCGGCGGGGGGGCTGGTACGAGCAGTACTTC,CAWSRRGGWYEQYF
TRBV6-5,.,.,TRBJ2-7,TGTGCCAGCAGTTCGACAGTGTCGGAGCAGTACTTC,CASSSTVSEQYF
TRBV7-2,.,.,TRBJ2-2,TGTGCCAGCAGCTTAATGTGGGGCGCCGGCGGGGAGCTGTTTTTT,CASSLMWGAGGELFF
TRBV10-3,.,.,TRBJ2-7,TGTGCCATCAGTGAGTCAGATCGGGGCGTGAGCTCCTACGAGCAGTACTTC,CAISESDRGVSSYEQYF
TRBV5-1,TRBD1,.,TRBJ2-5,TGCGCCAGCAGCTTGGGCGGACAGGGGCCAGAGACCCAGTACTTC,CASSLGGQGPETQYF
TRBV7-8,.,.,TRBJ2-2,TGTGCCAGCAGCTTAGACAGCGCGAACACCGGGGAGCTGTTTTTT,CASSLDSANTGELFF
TRBV7-2,.,.,TRBJ2-1,TGTGCCAGCAGCTTACCATCCTTTCCTGAGCAGTTCTTC,CASSLPSFPEQFF
TRBV7-8,.,.,TRBJ2-3,TGTGCCAGCAGCTTAAGCTTTGCGTTGCCAGATACGCAGTATTTT,CASSLSFALPDTQYF
TRBV15,.,.,TRBJ1-1,TGTGCCACCAGCAGGCCCGCTTTGAACACTGAAGCTTTCTTT,CATSRPALNTEAFF
TRBV19,TRBD1,.,TRBJ1-5,TGTGCCAGTAGCGAGACAGGGAACAATCAGCCCCAGCATTTT,CASSETGNNQPQHF
TRBV19,TRBD1,.,TRBJ1-2,TGTGCCAGTAGTGCCGGGGGGGGACAGATTAACTATGGCTACACCTTC,CASSAGGGQINYGYTF
TRBV11-2,.,.,TRBJ1-1,TGTGCCAGCGCAACTCTAGGACGATCCACTGAAGCTTTCTTT,CASATLGRSTEAFF
TRBV10-3,TRBD1,.,TRBJ1-1,TGTGCCACAGGACAGGGGGAAGCTGAAGCTTTCTTT,CATGQGEAEAFF
TRBV19,.,.,TRBJ2-6,TGTGCCAGCCACCGAGGCGTCTCGAGGTCTGGGGCCAACGTCCTGACTTTC,CASHRGVSRSGANVLTF
TRBV7-2,TRBD1,.,TRBJ2-5,TGTGCCAGCAGCTTAAACGGGCAGGGGGCCCAAGAGACCCAGTACTTC,CASSLNGQGAQETQYF
TRBV2,TRBD1,.,TRBJ2-7,TGTGCCAGCAGTGTTCTATGGGACAGGGGCTACGAGCAGTACTTC,CASSVLWDRGYEQYF
TRBV6-5,TRBD1,once,TRBJ1-2,TGTGCCAGCAGTTACACCTCAGGGGGCACGTTTCTTCTAACCTTC,CASSYTSGGTFLLTF
TRBV2,TRBD2,once,TRBJ2-1,TGTGCCAGCATGCCGGGGGGCAATGAGCAGTTCTTC,CASMPGGNEQFF
TRBV6-1,.,.,TRBJ2-7,TGTGCCAGCAGCGCAGCCCGAGCTAACGAGCAGTACTTC,CASSAARANEQYF
TRBV6-6,TRBD2,many,TRBJ2-1,TGTGCCAGCAGCGGGGGGATCTACAATGAGCAGTTCTTC,CASSGGIYNEQFF
TRBV11-2,.,.,TRBJ1-5,TGTGCCAGCAGCTCCTGGGATCAGCCCCAGCATTTT,CASSSWDQPQHF
TRBV11-2,.,.,TRBJ2-2,TGTGCCAGCAGCTACCAGGGGGGCACCGGGGAGCTGTTTTTT,CASSYQGGTGELFF
TRBV7-6,TRBD1,.,TRBJ1-3,TGTGCCAGCAGCTTAGGGGACAGGGTAGCTGGAAACACCATATATTTT,CASSLGDRVAGNTIYF